The clone carrying this T cell receptor beta chain was observed once. Its specificity is unknown. Donors, without exception, were Caucasian adults residing in Nashville, Tennessee. A CD45RA+ naive subset and a CD45RA-negative memory subset were split from CD4+ cells. The sample is drawn from a study of shared clonotypes between healthy human individuals. Study observations and caveats: Even with large depth, rarefaction showed that sorted-subset sequencing was incomplete.

Germline loops: CDR1 KGHSH, CDR2 LQKENI. The CDR3 consists of 15 residues. V dropped 8 bases and J dropped 2 bases, with 15 bases sitting between them. The assay was immunoSEQ multiplex PCR, and TCRdb's table has in-frame clones only and misses some. The repertoire holds 170,000 or so clones, with 65% to 80% as singletons. V is TRBV18 and J is TRBJ2-2, with D maybe TRBD2 (5 bases). Sequencing was performed on memory CD4+ T cells sorted from blood. Stated subset: CD45RA-negative fraction. The sequence was collected from a man aged 25 to 40 in good health. CDR3 DNA: TGTGCCAGCCCCCGCGGGCCGCAAAACACCGGGGAGCTGTTTTTT. Its protein is CASPRGPQNTGELFF.